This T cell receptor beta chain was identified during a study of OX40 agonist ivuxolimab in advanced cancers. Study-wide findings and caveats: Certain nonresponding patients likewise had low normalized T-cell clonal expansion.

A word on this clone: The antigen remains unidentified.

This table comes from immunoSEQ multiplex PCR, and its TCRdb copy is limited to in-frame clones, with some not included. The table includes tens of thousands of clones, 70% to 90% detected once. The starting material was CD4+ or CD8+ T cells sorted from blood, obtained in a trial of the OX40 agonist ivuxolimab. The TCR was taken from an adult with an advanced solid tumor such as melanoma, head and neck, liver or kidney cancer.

The CDR3 protein is CASSLDRAYEGYTF. The DNA of the CDR3 is TGCGCCAGCAGCCTGGACAGGGCCTATGAGGGCTACACCTTC. This chain links TRBV5-1 with TRBJ1-2; TRBD1 matches at 8 bases. The CDR3 length is 14 residues. From germline, CDR1 is SGHRS and CDR2 YFSETQ. The J segment lost 8 bases and the V segment lost 4 bases, leaving 10 bases of the junction unmatched.